The clone carrying this T cell receptor (beta chain) was seen only once. The antigen is not known. In TCRdb, the 5' RACE reads were re-called with MiXCR into one record per CDR3 protein. The sample has more than 150,000 distinct CDR3 sequences, 18% seen once. Germline CDR1 reads MGHDK; CDR2 reads SYGVNS. The CDR3 contains 16 residues. V lost 1 base and J 3 bases, leaving 14 bases between the germline ends. The data belong to a study of T-cell memory formation after mild COVID-19. Background on the study: TCR clusters mostly belonged to single donors. General observations from the study: Several responding clones turned up in pre-infection memory, indicating that cross-reactive memory may have taken part. Later expanders leaned toward CD4+, whereas clones contracting from day 15 to 85 were balanced CD4/CD8. Largely, contracting CD4+ clones fell within CM and EM, and contracting CD8+ clones within EMRA.

This receptor was taken from a man between 18 and 35 years old who had mild COVID-19 (a few samples of this study predate the infection). Cell type and time point are not known. The specimen sequenced was PBMCs or a T cell subset sorted from them (not recorded which). The V and J genes are TRBV25-1 and TRBJ2-3, with D possibly being TRBD1 (6 bases). The CDR3 sequence is CASSELPGENTDTQYF. The DNA for the CDR3 is TGTGCCAGCAGTGAATTGCCAGGGGAGAATACAGATACGCAGTATTTT.